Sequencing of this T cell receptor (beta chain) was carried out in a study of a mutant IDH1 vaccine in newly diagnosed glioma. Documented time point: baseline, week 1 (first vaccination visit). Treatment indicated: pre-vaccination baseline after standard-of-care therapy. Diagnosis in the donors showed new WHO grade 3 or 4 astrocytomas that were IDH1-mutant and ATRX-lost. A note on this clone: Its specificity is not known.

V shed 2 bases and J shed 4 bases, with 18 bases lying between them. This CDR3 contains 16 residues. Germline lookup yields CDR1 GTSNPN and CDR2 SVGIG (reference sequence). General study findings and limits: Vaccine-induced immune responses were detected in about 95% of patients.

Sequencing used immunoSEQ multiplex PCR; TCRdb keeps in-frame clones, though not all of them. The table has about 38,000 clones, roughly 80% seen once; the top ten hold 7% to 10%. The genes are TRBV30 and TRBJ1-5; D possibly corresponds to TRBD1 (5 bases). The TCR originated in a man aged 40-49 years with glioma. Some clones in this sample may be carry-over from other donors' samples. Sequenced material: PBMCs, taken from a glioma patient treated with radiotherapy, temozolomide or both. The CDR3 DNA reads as TGTGCCTGGAGTCCTACAGGAACCATGGGGAATCAGCCCCAGCATTTT. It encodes CAWSPTGTMGNQPQHF.